This T cell receptor beta chain was recorded in a study of blood T cell repertoires in COVID-19. The V segment lost 4 bases and the J segment 0 bases; nucleotides outside the gene matches: 2. This CDR3 has 15 residues. Germline values: CDR1 SGDLS, CDR2 YYNGEE. This clone was observed a handful of times. In the original workflow: Researchers report that nucleated cell counts were estimated from reference gene primer amplification. Generated by immunoSEQ multiplex PCR, the TCRdb table keeps only in-frame clones and is missing some. That table gives V, J and clone size, and the DNA gave D and trimming. This sample has fewer than 300,000 clones; roughly 87% occur once, and the top ten carry almost 9.5%.

Sequenced input: peripheral blood. The J gene is TRBJ2-5, the V gene TRBV9; TRBD2 agrees at 11 bases. The TCR comes from a man aged 18 to 30 with active or convalescent COVID-19. The CDR3 protein is CASSTSGGYQETQYF. DNA of the CDR3: TGTGCCAGCAGCACTAGCGGGGGCTACCAAGAGACCCAGTACTTC.